The 27 T cell receptor beta chains in this list originate from one sample, sequenced in a study of T-cell reconstitution after alpha-beta-depleted transplantation in children. A TCRbeta library incorporating unique molecular identifiers was prepared. TCRdb itself ran the PCR reads through MiXCR, one entry per CDR3 protein. The repertoire holds hundreds of thousands of distinct CDR3 sequences, with roughly 17% as singletons. Sequenced here: PBMCs from the stem cell graft donor, sampled from the stem cell graft. These receptors all stem from a human donor who donated a stem cell graft to a child with acute myeloid leukemia.

The sample holds many counts of this clonotype. The chain has TRBV20-1 and TRBJ2-1; 8 bases line up with TRBD2. Trimming at V came to 0 bases and at J to 5 bases, leaving 6 bases not matched to a gene. This CDR3 comprises 15 residues. From germline, CDR1 is DFQATT and CDR2 SNEGSKA (reference sequence). In DNA form, the CDR3 reads TGCAGTGCTAGAGATAGCGGGGTTGGAGACAATGAGCAGTTCTTC. Its protein is CSARDSGVGDNEQFF.

This clonotype was found many times. This chain connects TRBV12-3 or TRBV12-4 to TRBJ1-4, with 7 bases lining up with TRBD1. CDR3 length: 13 amino acids. Trimming took 6 bases from V and 13 from J; bases not matched to a gene: 11. The chain's CDR3 is CASSGTAEIRLFF. The CDR3, as DNA: TGTGCCAGCAGCGGGACAGCGGAGATAAGACTGTTTTTT.

The CDR3: CASSLPGLAKETQYF. CDR3 nucleotides: TGTGCCAGCAGCTTACCGGGACTAGCGAAAGAGACCCAGTACTTC. The chain has TRBV7-2 and TRBJ2-5, with TRBD2 identical over 10 bases. V lost 2 bases, J lost 3 bases, and 3 bases stayed unmatched. CDR1 and CDR2 from the germline V gene are SGHTA and FQGNSA. The CDR3 runs 15 residues.

The gene calls are TRBV5-1 and TRBJ2-5; TRBD1 is a possible D gene (6 bases). Germline V gene sequence: CDR1 SGHRS, CDR2 YFSETQ. Trimming removed 4 bases at V and 6 bases at J, with 16 bases between. CDR3 length: 14 amino acids. The CDR3 DNA is TGCGCCAGCAGCGTGCCACAGGGCACTCAGACCCAGTACTTC. The encoded protein is CASSVPQGTQTQYF.

In this sample, this clonotype turned up many times. This chain links TRBV12-3 or TRBV12-4 with TRBJ2-3, with D perhaps matching TRBD2 (6 bases). This CDR3 comprises 13 residues. With 8 bases removed from V and 8 bases from J, the gap between germline ends came to 17 bases. This CDR3 reads CASRPPRGGTQYF. CDR3 nucleotides: TGTGCCAGCCGACCCCCCCGGGGAGGTACGCAGTATTTT.

The rearrangement uses TRBV6-2 or TRBV6-3 and TRBJ1-1; 9 positions match TRBD1. Germline V gene data show CDR1 as MNHEY and CDR2 as SVGEGT. After removal of 2 bases from V and 4 bases from J, the junction contained 11 bases not matched to a gene. The CDR3 covers 17 residues. The chain's CDR3 is CASSYPRDRVEGTEAFF. The CDR3 nucleotides are TGTGCCAGCAGTTACCCCCGGGACAGGGTGGAGGGCACTGAAGCTTTCTTT.

This clonotype occurred many times. V is TRBV12-3 or TRBV12-4 and J is TRBJ2-3; maybe TRBD1 (6 bases). Trimming took 5 bases from V and 2 from J, leaving 14 bases between them. CDR3 size: 15 residues. The CDR3 loop reads CASSPWTASTDTQYF. The CDR3 bases are TGTGCCAGCAGTCCGTGGACAGCCTCCACAGATACGCAGTATTTT.

The V and J genes are TRBV7-2 and TRBJ1-5; D gene ambiguous. The CDR3 contains 12 residues. CDR1 and CDR2 from the germline V gene are SGHTA and FQGNSA. The V and J ends lost 2 bases and 5 bases respectively, with 4 bases between them. Here the CDR3 DNA reads TGTGCCAGCAGCTTAACCCATCAGCCCCAGCATTTT. This sequence encodes CASSLTHQPQHF.

This chain uses TRBV20-1 with TRBJ2-5; D possibly corresponds to TRBD2 (6 bases). Trimming shortened V by 3 bases and J by 0 bases, and 17 bases separated the two germline ends. This CDR3 region has 16 residues. CDR1 and CDR2 (germline): DFQATT, SNEGSKA (reference sequence). The CDR3 region is CSASDRDSSDQETQYF. CDR3 coding DNA: TGCAGTGCTAGCGACCGGGACTCATCGGACCAAGAGACCCAGTACTTC.

This clonotype was recorded a few times. The chain uses TRBV5-1 and TRBJ2-1, with 14 bases fitting TRBD2. This CDR3 contains 15 residues. Germline V CDR1 and CDR2: SGHRS, YFSETQ. The J segment lost 9 bases and the V segment lost 3 bases, leaving 5 bases of the junction unmatched. CDR3 nucleotide sequence: TGCGCCAGCAGCTCAGGACTAGCGGGGGGTACTGAGCAGTTCTTC. Protein product: CASSSGLAGGTEQFF. The full variable domain, in which reference TRBV5-1 and TRBJ2-1 provide the parts outside the CDR3, is KAGVTQTPRYLIKTRGQQVTLSCSPISGHRSVSWYQQTPGQGLQFLFEYFSETQRNKGNFPGRFSGRQFSNSRSEMNVSTLELGDSALYLCASSSGLAGGTEQFFGPGTRLTVL.

This chain links TRBV7-2 with TRBJ2-5; TRBD1 agrees at 8 bases. The CDR3 is 16 residues long. Losses at the gene ends were 1 base for V and 5 bases for J; bases not matched to a gene: 9. Germline-derived CDR1 and CDR2 are SGHTA and FQGNSA. In DNA, the CDR3 is TGTGCCAGCAGCTTAGGTGCGAGGACAGGGTTCGAGACCCAGTACTTC. Protein sequence: CASSLGARTGFETQYF.

This clonotype was observed at least ten times. The chain recombines TRBV20-1 with TRBJ2-7; 7 nucleotides agree with TRBD1. The CDR3 runs 15 residues. V dropped 0 bases and J dropped 4; count of bases not matched to a gene: 9. Germline CDR1 reads DFQATT; CDR2 reads SNEGSKA (reference sequence). CDR3 nucleotide sequence: TGCAGTGCTAGAGATCAGAATAGACAGGGTTACGAGCAGTACGTC. Its protein product is CSARDQNRQGYEQYV.

This clonotype was recorded at least ten times. The chain links TRBV7-9 to TRBJ2-5; the D gene could be TRBD1 or TRBD2 (5 bases each). CDR1 and CDR2 from the germline V gene are SEHNR and FQNEAQ (reference sequence). The CDR3 contains 14 residues. Trimming left V 0 bases short and J 4 bases short, with 9 bases between. The CDR3 region has the DNA TGTGCCAGCAGCTTAGCCGCAGGGACAGAGACCCAGTACTTC. This gives the protein CASSLAAGTETQYF.

This clonotype has only a few counts. The chain uses TRBV7-9 and TRBJ2-7; TRBD2 might be the D (5 bases). CDR1 SEHNR and CDR2 FQNEAQ come from the germline V gene (reference sequence). The CDR3 is 12 amino acids. The germline V and J ends were trimmed by 5 bases and 6 bases, with 11 bases remaining between them. CDR3 coding DNA: TGTGCCAGCAGCCCCCGGGCGGGCGAGCAGTACTTC. This translates into CASSPRAGEQYF.

The chain recombines TRBV7-3 with TRBJ2-1; TRBD1 aligns across 8 bases. The CDR3 contains 14 residues. CDR1 is SGHTA and CDR2 is FQGTGA in the germline V gene. Unmatched junction bases numbered 6, after V lost 5 bases and J lost 6 bases. CDR3 coding DNA: TGTGCCAGCAGCGGGACAGGAGGCTTCAATGAGCAGTTCTTC. Its translation: CASSGTGGFNEQFF. The whole variable domain, remainder taken from reference TRBV7-3 and TRBJ2-1, is GAGVSQTPSNKVTEKGKYVELRCDPISGHTALYWYRQSLGQGPEFLIYFQGTGAADDSGLPNDRFFAVRPEGSVSTLKIQRTERGDSAVYLCASSGTGGFNEQFFGPGTRLTVL.

This clonotype has a single count. In this CDR3 the conserved last residue, phenylalanine or tryptophan, is missing, so a read error is likely. The J gene is TRBJ1-2, the V gene TRBV6-1, with 8 bases lining up with TRBD1. This CDR3 has 14 amino acids. In germline, CDR1 is MNHNS, CDR2 SASEGT. V trimming: 6 bases; J trimming: 4 bases; junction bases outside the gene matches: 7. CDR3 in amino acids: CASSKTGDGYGYTS. In nucleotides, the CDR3 is TGTGCCAGCAGCAAGACAGGGGACGGCTATGGCTACACCTCC.

This clonotype was recorded at least ten times. The chain carries TRBV7-2 and TRBJ2-3; tentative D call: TRBD2 (6 bases). The germline V gene encodes CDR1 SGHTA and CDR2 FQGNSA. The CDR3 consists of 16 residues. V lost 3 bases to trimming and J lost 7 bases, with 20 bases between them. The CDR3 sequence is CASSLPGTFGRNTQYF. CDR3 coding DNA: TGTGCCAGCAGCTTGCCCGGGACTTTCGGGCGGAATACGCAGTATTTT.

V is TRBV20-1 and J is TRBJ2-3, with 7 bases matching TRBD1. Trimming cost V 5 bases and J 4 bases; bases outside gene matches: 6. Germline CDR1 reads DFQATT; CDR2 reads SNEGSKA (reference sequence). CDR3 size: 13 residues. The chain's CDR3 is CSAPRQGADTQYF. The CDR3 DNA reads TGCAGTGCTCCTCGACAGGGTGCAGATACGCAGTATTTT.

This clonotype was observed at least ten times. As DNA, the CDR3 is TGTGCCACCAGCAGAGTGGGGACAGGGAGACATGAGCAGTTCTTC. The encoded protein is CATSRVGTGRHEQFF. The genes are TRBV15 and TRBJ2-1; TRBD1 agrees at 9 bases. Germline loops: CDR1 LNHNV, CDR2 YYDKDF (reference sequence). Trimming took 1 base from V and 8 from J; bases not matched to a gene: 6. This CDR3 is 15 amino acids long.

This rearrangement joins TRBV20-1 to TRBJ2-2; 10 bases are shared with TRBD1. V shed 4 bases and J 7 bases; nucleotides not matched to a gene: 6. Germline V gene lookup returns CDR1 DFQATT and CDR2 SNEGSKA (reference sequence). The length of the CDR3 is 14 residues. The CDR3 loop is CSAIRTGGYGELFF. The CDR3 coding sequence is TGCAGTGCTATTAGGACAGGGGGGTACGGGGAGCTGTTTTTT.

The V and J genes are TRBV13 and TRBJ2-7; 10 bases agree with TRBD1. From germline, CDR1 is PRHDT and CDR2 FYEKMQ (reference sequence). There are 13 residues in the CDR3. The junction had 6 bases not matched to a gene; V was cut back by 9 bases and J by 4 bases. The CDR3 DNA reads as TGTGCCAGTTCGACAGGGGGCCCTTACGAGCAGTACTTC. The encoded protein is CASSTGGPYEQYF. The full variable domain, with the rest looked up from reference TRBV13 and TRBJ2-7, is AAGVIQSPRHLIKEKRETATLKCYPIPRHDTVYWYQQGPGQDPQFLISFYEKMQSDKGSIPDRFSAQQFSDYHSELNMSSLELGDSALYFCASSTGGPYEQYFGPGTRLTVT.

This clonotype was counted at least ten times. The CDR3 coding sequence is TGCAGCGTTCGCTCAGGGGGGTCGGCCGGGGAGCTGTTTTTT. It codes for CSVRSGGSAGELFF. The chain couples TRBV29-1 to TRBJ2-2, with D perhaps TRBD1 (7 bases). Germline V gene lookup returns CDR1 SQVTM and CDR2 ANQGSEA. With 5 bases removed from V and 6 bases from J, the gap between germline ends came to 16 bases. CDR3 size: 14 residues.

This clonotype has ten or more counts. This sequence joins TRBV7-9 and TRBJ1-1, with TRBD1 as a possible D gene (6 bases). V lost 6 bases to trimming and J lost 1 base, with 9 bases between them. The CDR3 totals 13 residues. Germline CDR1 and CDR2: SEHNR and FQNEAQ (reference sequence). The CDR3 coding sequence is TGTGCCAGCAGTCCAGGGGAGAACACTGAAGCTTTCTTT. It specifies CASSPGENTEAFF.

About this clonotype itself: This may stem from a read error, because a much larger clone lies one nucleotide away. The chain links TRBV5-4 to TRBJ2-1; D is perhaps TRBD1 or TRBD2 (7 bases each). The V gene's germline CDR1 is SGHNT and CDR2 YYREEE (reference sequence). The CDR3 is 15 residues long. Trimming shortened V by 3 bases and J by 9 bases, and 19 bases separated the two germline ends. CDR3 coding DNA: TGTGCCAGCAGCTCAGGGGGGACTAACGTGAGTGAGCAGTTCTTC. It encodes CASSSGGTNVSEQFF. Supplemented by reference TRBV5-4 and TRBJ2-1, the full variable domain reads ETGVTQSPTHLIKTRGQQVTLRCSSQSGHNTVSWYQQALGQGPQFIFQYYREEENGRGNFPPRFSGLQFPNYSSELNVNALELDDSALYLCASSSGGTNVSEQFFGPGTRLTVL.

Concerning this clonotype itself: One junction end does not reproduce the germline sequence, and a read error may be involved. The V and J genes are TRBV11-2 and TRBJ2-4; the match to TRBD1 covers 7 bases. Per the germline V gene, CDR1 is SGHAT and CDR2 is FQNNGV. The CDR3 is 16 residues long. The CDR3 sequence: CASSLTGWGAKNIQHF. The CDR3 nucleotides are TGTGCCAGCAGCTTGACAGGGTGGGGAGCCAAAAACATTCAGCACTTC. Full variable domain (missing parts from reference TRBV11-2 and TRBJ2-4): EAGVAQSPRYKIIEKRQSVAFWCNPISGHATLYWYQQILGQGPKLLIQFQNNGVVDDSQLPKDRFSAERLKGVDSTLKIQPAKLEDSAVYLCASSLTGWGAKNIQHFGAGTRLSVL.

This clonotype showed up many times. The chain uses TRBV20-1 and TRBJ1-4, with a possible D match to TRBD1 (5 bases). The CDR3 extends over 13 amino acids. Trimming stripped 6 bases from V and 5 bases from J, with 13 bases between. Germline V lookup: CDR1 DFQATT, CDR2 SNEGSKA (reference sequence). CDR3 in amino acids: CSAMPGPNEKLFF. DNA of the CDR3: TGCAGTGCCATGCCGGGACCCAATGAAAAACTGTTTTTT.

V gene TRBV15 combines with J gene TRBJ2-1; D is undetermined. Trimming took off 0 bases at V and 10 bases at J, with 7 bases between the two ends. The CDR3 extends over 12 amino acids. Looked up from germline, CDR1 is LNHNV and CDR2 is YYDKDF (reference sequence). The CDR3 spells CATSRDAWEQFF. CDR3 bases: TGTGCCACCAGCAGAGATGCTTGGGAGCAGTTCTTC.